Shown below are 14 T cell receptor beta chains from a single sample sequenced in a study of control samples from healthy donors and cancer patients. Repertoires were generated with immunoSEQ multiplex PCR, while TCRdb's copy carries only in-frame clones and drops some. There are 400,000 to 500,000 clones in the sample; 90% occur only once, and roughly 6.4% lies in the top ten. The sample comprised PBMCs. Receptor source: a middle-aged man with head and neck cancer.

The rearrangement joins TRBV28 to TRBJ1-1, with 7 positions matching TRBD1. The germline gives CDR1 MDHEN, CDR2 SYDVKM. The CDR3 runs to 14 residues. The V gene end was trimmed by 10 bases and the J gene end by 1 base; junction bases not matched to a gene: 9. In DNA form, the CDR3 reads TGTGCCATCAAACAGGGGAGCCGGAACACTGAAGCTTTCTTT. Protein: CAIKQGSRNTEAFF.

This chain uses TRBV5-1 with TRBJ1-6, with D perhaps TRBD1 (5 bases). Germline V gene data show CDR1 as SGHRS and CDR2 as YFSETQ. This CDR3 is 14 amino acids long. With 4 bases removed from V and 8 bases from J, the gap between germline ends came to 13 bases. CDR3 bases: TGCGCCAGCAGCGTTCGGCAGGGTGATTCACCCCTCCACTTT. It is translated as CASSVRQGDSPLHF.

This sequence joins TRBV9 and TRBJ1-4; D perhaps matches TRBD1 (6 bases). The ends were cut back, 4 bases at V and 4 bases at J, with 11 bases in the middle. Germline V gene data show CDR1 as SGDLS and CDR2 as YYNGEE. CDR3 length: 14 residues. The CDR3: CASSPQGYNEKLFF. DNA of the CDR3: TGTGCCAGCAGCCCCCAGGGGTATAATGAAAAACTGTTTTTT.

This chain connects TRBV10-1 to TRBJ2-1; 8 bases fit TRBD1. Trimming at V came to 0 bases and at J to 8 bases, leaving 6 bases not matched to a gene. CDR3 length equals 15 residues. Germline V gene sequence: CDR1 WNHNN, CDR2 SYGVQD (reference sequence). CDR3 bases: TGCGCCAGCAGTGAGTCGACAGGGGTACGGGATGAGCAGTTCTTC. It is translated as CASSESTGVRDEQFF.

The V and J genes are TRBV28 and TRBJ1-2; TRBD1 aligns across 7 bases. J lost 0 bases, V lost 5 bases, and 9 bases had no gene match. CDR3 length: 16 residues. Germline CDR1 is MDHEN and CDR2 is SYDVKM. The DNA of the CDR3 is TGTGCCAGCAGTCCCTTTTTGACAGGGCCTAACTATGGCTACACCTTC. It specifies CASSPFLTGPNYGYTF.

This rearrangement joins TRBV28 to TRBJ1-6, with a possible D match to TRBD1 (5 bases). The CDR3 is 16 amino acids. V gave up 5 bases and J gave up 1 base, with 12 bases separating them. Germline CDR1 is MDHEN and CDR2 is SYDVKM. CDR3 DNA sequence: TGTGCCAGCAGTCCCAGGGCGAGGTCCTATAATTCACCCCTCCACTTT. Encoded protein: CASSPRARSYNSPLHF.

The CDR3 protein is CAWNPGPNNSPLHF. The DNA of the CDR3 is TGTGCCTGGAACCCGGGACCTAATAATTCACCCCTCCACTTT. The chain employs TRBV30 and TRBJ1-6, with a weak D call TRBD1 (5 bases). CDR3 size: 14 residues. V lost 4 bases and J 5 bases, leaving 12 bases between the germline ends. Germline-derived CDR1 and CDR2 are GTSNPN and SVGIG (reference sequence). Filled out from reference TRBV30 and TRBJ1-6, the complete variable domain reads SQTIHQWPATLVQPVGSPLSLECTVEGTSNPNLYWYRQAAGRGLQLLFYSVGIGQISSEVPQNLSASRPQDRQFILSSKKLLLSDSGFYLCAWNPGPNNSPLHFGNGTRLTVT.

The chain combines TRBV15 with TRBJ2-7, with 10 bases aligning to TRBD1. The germline CDR1 and CDR2 sequences are LNHNV and YYDKDF (reference sequence). Trimming cost V 5 bases and J 3 bases; bases outside gene matches: 4. The length of the CDR3 is 14 residues. For the CDR3, the DNA is TGTGCCACCAGCCCCGGGACAGGGGACTACGAGCAGTACTTC. It codes for CATSPGTGDYEQYF.

The table lists this clone with a count of one. The chain employs TRBV5-1 and TRBJ2-1; D remains unclear. There are 12 residues in the CDR3. The V gene's germline CDR1 is SGHRS and CDR2 YFSETQ. The V end was cut by 4 bases, the J end by 8 bases, with 10 bases between. The CDR3 nucleotides read TGCGCCAGCAGCGAGGTCGCGGATGAGCAGTTCTTC. Its translation is CASSEVADEQFF.

V gene TRBV7-2 combines with J gene TRBJ1-6, with D possibly matching TRBD1 (6 bases). V was cut by 1 base and J by 10 bases, with 11 bases left in between. The CDR3 has 14 residues. CDR1 and CDR2 from the germline V gene are SGHTA and FQGNSA. CDR3 coding DNA: TGTGCCAGCAGCTTAGGGAGGGGGGTCTCACCCCTCCACTTT. As protein: CASSLGRGVSPLHF.

The chain joins TRBV28 to TRBJ1-1, with D unresolved. The germline gives CDR1 MDHEN, CDR2 SYDVKM. The CDR3 has 14 residues. Trimming removed 7 bases from V and 1 base from J, with 13 bases in between. The CDR3 DNA reads as TGTGCCAGCACCCTACAAAGAGCGAACACTGAAGCTTTCTTT. Protein: CASTLQRANTEAFF.

The rearrangement uses TRBV18 and TRBJ2-1; D remains ambiguous. The CDR3 is 14 amino acids. The germline CDR1 and CDR2 sequences are KGHSH and LQKENI. The V and J ends lost 6 bases and 2 bases respectively, with 11 bases between them. The CDR3 DNA reads TGTGCCAGCTCCACACCCGAAGCCTACAATGAGCAGTTCTTC. Encoded protein: CASSTPEAYNEQFF.

The chain links TRBV12-3 or TRBV12-4 to TRBJ2-3, with D perhaps matching TRBD1 (6 bases). The CDR3 length is 13 residues. Between the trimmed V and J ends, which lost 8 bases and 2 bases, there was a span of 11 bases. The CDR3 region has the DNA TGTGCCAGCCACTGGACAGTCACAGATACGCAGTATTTT. Residues: CASHWTVTDTQYF.

This clone turned up a few times. The chain has TRBV30 and TRBJ2-5; D remains ambiguous. CDR1 is GTSNPN and CDR2 is SVGIG in the germline V gene (reference sequence). Trimming shortened V by 0 bases and J by 2 bases, and 7 bases separated the two germline ends. The CDR3 has 13 residues. The CDR3 reads CAWSVLSQETQYF. The CDR3 region has the DNA TGTGCCTGGAGTGTGCTCTCACAAGAGACCCAGTACTTC.